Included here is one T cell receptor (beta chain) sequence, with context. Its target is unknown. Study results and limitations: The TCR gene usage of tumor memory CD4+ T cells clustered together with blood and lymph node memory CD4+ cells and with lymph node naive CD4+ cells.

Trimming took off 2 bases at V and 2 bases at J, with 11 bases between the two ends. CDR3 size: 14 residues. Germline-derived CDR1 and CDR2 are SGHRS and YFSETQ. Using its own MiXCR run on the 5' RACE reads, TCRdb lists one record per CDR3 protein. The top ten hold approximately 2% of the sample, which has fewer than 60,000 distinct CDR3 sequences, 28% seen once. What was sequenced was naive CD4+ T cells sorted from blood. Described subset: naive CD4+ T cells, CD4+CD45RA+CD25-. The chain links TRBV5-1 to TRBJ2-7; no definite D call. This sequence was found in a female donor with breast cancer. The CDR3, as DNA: TGCGCCAGCAGCTTAATCGGTTCTCCCTACGAGCAGTACTTC. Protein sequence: CASSLIGSPYEQYF. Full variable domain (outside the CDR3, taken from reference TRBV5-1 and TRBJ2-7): KAGVTQTPRYLIKTRGQQVTLSCSPISGHRSVSWYQQTPGQGLQFLFEYFSETQRNKGNFPGRFSGRQFSNSRSEMNVSTLELGDSALYLCASSLIGSPYEQYFGPGTRLTVT.